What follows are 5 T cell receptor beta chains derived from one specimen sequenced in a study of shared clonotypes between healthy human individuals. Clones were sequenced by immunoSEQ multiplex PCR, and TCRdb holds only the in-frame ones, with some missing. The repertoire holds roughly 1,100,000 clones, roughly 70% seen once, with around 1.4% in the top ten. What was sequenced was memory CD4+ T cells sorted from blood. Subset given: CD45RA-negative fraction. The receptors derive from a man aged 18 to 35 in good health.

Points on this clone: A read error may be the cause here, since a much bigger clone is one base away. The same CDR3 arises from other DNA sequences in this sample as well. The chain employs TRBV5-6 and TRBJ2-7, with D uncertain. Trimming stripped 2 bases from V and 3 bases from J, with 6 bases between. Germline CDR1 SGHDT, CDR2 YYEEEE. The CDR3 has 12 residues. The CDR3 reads CASSLNSYEQYF. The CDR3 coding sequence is TGTGCCAGCAGCTTAAATAGCTACGAGCAGTACTTC.

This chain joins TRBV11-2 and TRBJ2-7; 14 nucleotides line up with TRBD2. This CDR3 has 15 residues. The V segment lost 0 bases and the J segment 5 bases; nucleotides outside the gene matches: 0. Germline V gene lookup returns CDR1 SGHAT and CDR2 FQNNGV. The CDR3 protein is CASSLEGLAGDEQYF. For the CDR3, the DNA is TGTGCCAGCAGCTTAGAGGGACTAGCGGGAGACGAGCAGTACTTC.

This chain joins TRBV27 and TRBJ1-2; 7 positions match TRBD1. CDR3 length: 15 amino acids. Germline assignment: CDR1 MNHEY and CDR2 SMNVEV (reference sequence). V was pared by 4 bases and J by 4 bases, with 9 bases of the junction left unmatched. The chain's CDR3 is CASSSADRVSYGYTF. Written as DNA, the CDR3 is TGTGCCAGCAGTTCCGCAGACAGGGTGTCCTATGGCTACACCTTC.

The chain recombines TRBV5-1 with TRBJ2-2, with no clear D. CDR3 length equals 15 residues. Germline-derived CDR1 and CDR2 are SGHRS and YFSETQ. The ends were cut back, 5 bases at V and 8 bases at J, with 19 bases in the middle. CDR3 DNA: TGCGCCAGCAGTCTTGAATCTTACCGCGTTGGGGAGCTGTTTTTT. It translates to CASSLESYRVGELFF.

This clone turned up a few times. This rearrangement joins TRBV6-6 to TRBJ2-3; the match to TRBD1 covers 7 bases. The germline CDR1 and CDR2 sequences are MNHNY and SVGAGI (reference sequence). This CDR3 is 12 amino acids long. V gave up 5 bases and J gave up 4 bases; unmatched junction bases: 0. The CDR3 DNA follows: TGTGCCAGCAGTACAGGGGCAGATACGCAGTATTTT. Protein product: CASSTGADTQYF.